The 28 T cell receptor beta chains in this list originate from one sample, sequenced in a study of blood T cells in healthy people across ages. A second PCR of about 7 to 12 cycles used a sample-barcoded 5' primer and a J-beta primer mix. TCRdb itself ran the 5' RACE reads through MiXCR, one entry per CDR3 protein. Of 1.4 million or so distinct CDR3 sequences in the sample, approximately 43% are singletons; the top ten hold about 4.1%. The sequenced material came from blood. The source is a woman aged 18 to 35 in good health.

The chain couples TRBV2 to TRBJ2-5; perhaps TRBD2 as D (5 bases). Between the trimmed V and J ends, which lost 7 bases and 2 bases, there was a span of 11 bases. The CDR3 consists of 13 residues. Looked up from germline, CDR1 is SNHLY and CDR2 is FYNNEI. The CDR3 spells CASNDGVQETQYF. Written as DNA, the CDR3 is TGTGCCAGCAACGACGGGGTTCAAGAGACCCAGTACTTC.

The table lists this clonotype with a count of one. A read error is possible here, since a much larger clone lies one base away. This chain links TRBV20-1 with TRBJ1-4, with no clear D. Germline-derived CDR1 and CDR2 are DFQATT and SNEGSKA (reference sequence). Trimming left V 4 bases short and J 6 bases short, with 18 bases between. The CDR3 sequence is 15 residues long. The CDR3 reads CSAKAYEEIDEKLFF. CDR3 coding DNA: TGCAGTGCTAAAGCATACGAGGAGATAGATGAAAAACTGTTTTTT.

The gene calls are TRBV13 and TRBJ1-1; 9 positions agree with TRBD1. J gave up 7 bases and V 5 bases, and 8 bases lay outside the gene matches. Looked up from germline, CDR1 is PRHDT and CDR2 is FYEKMQ (reference sequence). CDR3 length: 14 amino acids. CDR3 in amino acids: CASSTGQGGFEAFF. CDR3 nucleotides: TGTGCCAGCAGCACGGGACAGGGTGGGTTTGAAGCTTTCTTT.

The chain joins TRBV5-1 to TRBJ1-6; 10 nucleotides align to TRBD1. J lost 3 bases, V lost 3 bases, and 3 bases had no gene match. Germline V gene lookup returns CDR1 SGHRS and CDR2 YFSETQ. This CDR3 comprises 16 residues. The CDR3 is CASSSGTGDYNSPLHF. In DNA form, the CDR3 reads TGCGCCAGCAGCTCCGGGACAGGGGACTATAATTCACCCCTCCACTTT.

The rearrangement uses TRBV7-2 and TRBJ1-2; possibly TRBD1 for D (5 bases). V lost 0 bases and J lost 6, with 8 bases in between. CDR1 and CDR2 from the germline V gene are SGHTA and FQGNSA. The CDR3 length is 13 residues. The CDR3 DNA reads as TGTGCCAGCAGCTTAGCGGAGGGACATGGCTACACCTTC. Protein sequence: CASSLAEGHGYTF.

In this sample, this clonotype turned up once. The V and J genes are TRBV29-1 and TRBJ1-1; D gene ambiguous. Deletions cut 0 bases from V and 9 bases from J, with 8 bases between. The length of the CDR3 is 11 residues. Germline CDR1 SQVTM, CDR2 ANQGSEA. The DNA for the CDR3 is TGCAGCGTTGAAGAAGGGATCCAAGCTTTCTTT. It yields the protein CSVEEGIQAFF.

This chain links TRBV6-5 with TRBJ1-2; D perhaps matches TRBD1 (5 bases). Germline V gives CDR1 MNHEY, CDR2 SVGAGI. CDR3 length: 14 amino acids. Deletions cut 0 bases from V and 8 bases from J, with 13 bases between. Here the CDR3 DNA reads TGTGCCAGCAGTTACTCGGGGACCGGAGAGGGCTACACCTTC. This codes for CASSYSGTGEGYTF.

This chain uses TRBV12-3 or TRBV12-4 with TRBJ2-1, with D perhaps TRBD1 (5 bases). The CDR3 is 15 residues long. V lost 1 base to trimming and J lost 4 bases, with 11 bases between them. This CDR3 is CASSLEVQVYNEQFF. As DNA, the CDR3 is TGTGCCAGCAGTTTAGAGGTACAGGTTTACAATGAGCAGTTCTTC.

The genes are TRBV5-1 and TRBJ2-1, with TRBD2 identical over 11 bases. The V gene end was trimmed by 2 bases and the J gene end by 4 bases; junction bases not matched to a gene: 8. This CDR3 is 17 amino acids long. Germline loops: CDR1 SGHRS, CDR2 YFSETQ. The DNA for the CDR3 is TGCGCCAGCAGCTTTTTGGGACTAGCGGAGATTTACAATGAGCAGTTCTTC. As protein: CASSFLGLAEIYNEQFF.

This clonotype has a handful of counts. The chain joins TRBV4-1 to TRBJ1-1, with a tentative D call TRBD1 (6 bases). Germline loops: CDR1 MGHRA, CDR2 YSYEKL. V lost 0 bases and J 10 bases, leaving 18 bases between the germline ends. The CDR3 contains 15 residues. In nucleotides, the CDR3 is TGCGCCAGCAGCCAAGATGGAAATTACAGGGCTAGAGCTTTCTTT. This gives the protein CASSQDGNYRARAFF.

This clonotype was observed a few times. The chain joins TRBV28 to TRBJ2-1; D remains unclear. The CDR3 is made up of 15 amino acids. Germline loops: CDR1 MDHEN, CDR2 SYDVKM. V was trimmed by 0 bases and J by 3 bases, leaving 9 bases between them. CDR3 region: CASSLWSGNYNEQFF. CDR3 bases: TGTGCCAGCAGTTTATGGTCGGGTAACTACAATGAGCAGTTCTTC.

The chain employs TRBV19 and TRBJ2-7; D not certain. Trimming stripped 1 base from V and 0 bases from J, with 7 bases between. The CDR3 consists of 14 residues. The germline V gene has CDR1 LNHDA and CDR2 SQIVND (reference sequence). The CDR3 here is CASSIVADSYEQYF. CDR3 DNA sequence: TGTGCCAGTAGTATAGTTGCAGACTCCTACGAGCAGTACTTC.

The V gene is TRBV12-3 or TRBV12-4, the J gene TRBJ2-7; 8 nucleotides agree with TRBD1. Trimming removed 3 bases from V and 2 bases from J; junction bases left unmatched: 6. This CDR3 has 15 amino acids. In DNA, the CDR3 is TGTGCCAGCAGTTTCCTTGGACAGGGACCCTACGAGCAGTACTTC. Translation gives CASSFLGQGPYEQYF.

This clonotype was counted only a few times. This rearrangement joins TRBV24-1 to TRBJ2-2, with 13 bases matching TRBD2. This CDR3 region has 17 residues. V shed 4 bases and J 6 bases; nucleotides not matched to a gene: 7. The germline V gene encodes CDR1 KGHDR and CDR2 SFDVKD. Here the CDR3 reads CATSDVLAGGRPGELFF. The CDR3 coding sequence is TGTGCCACCAGTGACGTACTAGCGGGAGGGCGCCCCGGGGAGCTGTTTTTT.

V and J are TRBV12-3 or TRBV12-4 and TRBJ1-3; unclear D gene. The CDR3 totals 14 residues. V lost 5 bases, J lost 0 bases, and 8 bases lay in between. The CDR3 DNA reads TGTGCCAGCAGTCGACCGGGCTCTGGAAACACCATATATTTT. This encodes CASSRPGSGNTIYF.

This chain uses TRBV18 with TRBJ1-6; the D gene is possibly TRBD1 (5 bases). The V and J ends lost 6 bases and 7 bases respectively, with 13 bases between them. The CDR3 is 14 residues long. CDR1 and CDR2 from the germline V gene are KGHSH and LQKENI. The CDR3 DNA is TGTGCCAGCTCGCCAGGCCGACAGAATTCACCCCTCCACTTT. Residues: CASSPGRQNSPLHF.

The V gene is TRBV20-1, the J gene TRBJ2-1, with 9 bases identical to TRBD2. Germline V gene lookup returns CDR1 DFQATT and CDR2 SNEGSKA (reference sequence). The CDR3 spans 15 residues. The J segment lost 8 bases and the V segment lost 2 bases, leaving 10 bases of the junction unmatched. CDR3 nucleotide sequence: TGCAGTGCTAGACCTCTAGCGGGGCCCGACGATGAGCAGTTCTTC. It specifies CSARPLAGPDDEQFF.

V and J are TRBV28 and TRBJ2-3, with unresolved D. The CDR3 totals 14 residues. Trimming stripped 5 bases from V and 3 bases from J, with 12 bases between. CDR1 is MDHEN, CDR2 SYDVKM, per germline. CDR3 sequence (DNA): TGTGCCAGCAGTCCGGCCGGTATAACAGATACGCAGTATTTT. Protein product: CASSPAGITDTQYF.

The chain has TRBV12-3 or TRBV12-4 and TRBJ1-4; D not certain. Between the trimmed V and J ends, which lost 3 bases and 5 bases, there was a span of 13 bases. CDR3 size: 15 residues. CDR3 sequence (DNA): TGTGCCAGCAGTTTGAGAGTAGGGCCCAATGAAAAACTGTTTTTT. Translated: CASSLRVGPNEKLFF.

This clonotype has just a few counts. The CDR3 coding sequence is TGTGCCATCAGAGGACTGATGAACACTGAAGCTTTCTTT. Its translation is CAIRGLMNTEAFF. This chain joins TRBV10-3 and TRBJ1-1; no clear D. Germline V gene sequence: CDR1 ENHRY, CDR2 SYGVKD. The CDR3 contains 13 residues. With 6 bases removed from V and 0 bases from J, the gap between germline ends came to 8 bases.

V gene TRBV7-9 combines with J gene TRBJ2-5, with no clear D. The last part of the DNA fits TRBJ2-7 better; the J call may be wrong. Germline CDR1 reads SEHNR; CDR2 reads FQNEAQ (reference sequence). The CDR3 runs to 12 residues. DNA of the CDR3: TGTGCCAGCAGCACAGAGGTCTACGAGCAGTACTTC. It yields the protein CASSTEVYEQYF.

This sequence joins TRBV15 and TRBJ2-7; TRBD2 matches at 10 bases. This CDR3 has 16 residues. Germline trimming cut 4 bases from V and 0 bases from J; bases unmatched to any gene: 6. In germline, CDR1 is LNHNV, CDR2 YYDKDF (reference sequence). This CDR3 reads CATSISGTSVSYEQYF. Here the CDR3 DNA reads TGTGCCACCAGCATATCCGGGACTAGCGTCTCCTACGAGCAGTACTTC.

In its sample, this clonotype was seen a few times. The chain is built from TRBV12-3 or TRBV12-4 and TRBJ1-1; perhaps TRBD1 as D (5 bases). The CDR3 is made up of 14 amino acids. V lost 6 bases to trimming and J lost 5 bases, with 16 bases between them. The CDR3 here is CASRRGSEETEAFF. The DNA of the CDR3 is TGTGCCAGCAGGAGGGGATCCGAGGAGACTGAAGCTTTCTTT.

This chain links TRBV18 with TRBJ2-7, with TRBD1 matching over 7 bases. Trimming removed 2 bases from V and 6 bases from J; junction bases left unmatched: 7. Per germline, CDR1 KGHSH and CDR2 LQKENI. CDR3 length: 14 amino acids. CDR3 bases: TGTGCCAGCTCACCAGCCGACAGGGCAGGCGAGCAGTACTTC. Residues: CASSPADRAGEQYF.

There are a few counts of this clonotype. The chain carries TRBV12-3 or TRBV12-4 and TRBJ2-4; D might be TRBD1 (6 bases). The J call is doubtful: the DNA matches TRBJ2-7 better. The CDR3 length is 14 residues. CDR3 loop: CASTLSAGVHEQYF. CDR3 bases: TGTGCCAGCACCCTTTCTGCAGGGGTCCACGAGCAGTACTTC.

The chain combines TRBV11-1 with TRBJ2-7; 7 nucleotides align to TRBD2. Germline V CDR1 and CDR2: SGHAT, FQDESV (reference sequence). The ends lost 5 bases at V and 7 bases at J; junction bases unmatched: 26. CDR3 length: 19 amino acids. CDR3 DNA sequence: TGTGCCAGCAGCCAGAGGAGGAGGCTAGCGGAAAATTACTACAATGAGCAGTACTTC. Amino acid sequence: CASSQRRRLAENYYNEQYF.

This clonotype was observed a few times. The chain employs TRBV7-9 and TRBJ1-4; D is possibly TRBD1 (5 bases). The CDR3 runs to 13 residues. Germline CDR1 is SEHNR and CDR2 is FQNEAQ (reference sequence). The ends were cut back, 4 bases at V and 11 bases at J, with 14 bases in the middle. CDR3 in DNA: TGTGCCAGCAGCTGGGACGGGGGGGAGAAACTGTTTTTT. Its protein product is CASSWDGGEKLFF.

J is TRBJ2-7 and V is TRBV29-1; D gene ambiguous. The CDR3 runs 13 residues. Germline V gene lookup returns CDR1 SQVTM and CDR2 ANQGSEA. V shed 0 bases and J shed 7 bases, with 13 bases lying between them. The CDR3 DNA sequence: TGCAGCGTTGAAGAGTACCAGCCCAATGAGCAGTACTTC. This encodes CSVEEYQPNEQYF.